What follows are 22 T cell receptor beta chains derived from one specimen sequenced in a study of blood T cell repertoires in COVID-19. Sequencing used immunoSEQ multiplex PCR; TCRdb keeps in-frame clones, though not all of them. The profile covers about 210,000 clones, with approximately 85% appearing a single time and 6% to 8.5% taken by the ten largest. The material sequenced was peripheral blood. The receptors here all came from a woman aged 45-59 years with active or convalescent COVID-19.

CDR3 DNA: TGCGCCAGCAGCTTCCCCGGACAGGAAGCTTTCTTT. Encoded protein: CASSFPGQEAFF. The V call is TRBV5-1, the J call TRBJ1-1, with D possibly matching TRBD1 (6 bases). Germline V CDR1 and CDR2: SGHRS, YFSETQ. The CDR3 contains 12 residues. Trimming stripped 2 bases from V and 8 bases from J, with 10 bases between.

CDR3 in DNA: TGTGCCACCAGCAGAGCCAACACCGTCCTCTCTCTCAATCAGCCCCAGCATTTT. Residues: CATSRANTVLSLNQPQHF. The V and J genes are TRBV15 and TRBJ1-5; D is ambiguous. With 1 base removed from V and 3 bases from J, the gap between germline ends came to 19 bases. The CDR3 length is 18 residues. CDR1 and CDR2 (germline): LNHNV, YYDKDF (reference sequence).

The chain links TRBV7-3 to TRBJ2-6, with 8 bases that match TRBD2. From germline, CDR1 is SGHTA and CDR2 FQGTGA. The CDR3 is 16 amino acids. With 2 bases clipped from V and 2 bases from J, the junction kept 2 bases outside the gene matches. CDR3 residues: CASSLSAGAGANVLTF. Here the CDR3 DNA reads TGTGCCAGCAGCTTATCAGCGGGAGCTGGGGCCAACGTCCTGACTTTC.

Ten or more counts support this clone. This CDR3 reads CASSPPKSGTADQPQHF. The CDR3 DNA reads TGTGCCAGCTCACCACCGAAGTCCGGGACAGCCGATCAGCCCCAGCATTTT. The chain recombines TRBV18 with TRBJ1-5, with TRBD1 matching 7 bases. J lost 5 bases, V lost 0 bases, and 10 bases had no gene match. Germline V gene lookup returns CDR1 KGHSH and CDR2 LQKENI. The length of the CDR3 is 17 residues.

In its sample, this clone was seen once. The V gene is TRBV24-1, the J gene TRBJ2-1; 8 bases match TRBD2. The CDR3 extends over 14 amino acids. V shed 3 bases and J 9 bases; nucleotides not matched to a gene: 6. Germline V gene data show CDR1 as KGHDR and CDR2 as SFDVKD. The CDR3 region is CATSDAGRGVEQFF. The CDR3 nucleotides read TGTGCCACCAGTGATGCCGGGAGGGGTGTTGAGCAGTTCTTC.

This clone appeared a few times. The rearrangement joins TRBV18 to TRBJ2-2; no definite D call. The CDR3 is 18 residues long. Per germline, CDR1 KGHSH and CDR2 LQKENI. V lost 3 bases, J lost 4 bases, and 21 bases lay in between. CDR3 DNA sequence: TGTGCCAGCTCACCTCTCCCTCGGCCCCTGGGCCCCACCGGGGAGCTGTTTTTT. This codes for CASSPLPRPLGPTGELFF.

This chain connects TRBV7-8 to TRBJ2-1; 11 nucleotides line up with TRBD2. The V gene end was trimmed by 5 bases and the J gene end by 0 bases; junction bases not matched to a gene: 15. Germline V CDR1 and CDR2: SGHVS, FQNEAQ. This CDR3 has 20 amino acids. The CDR3 loop reads CASSVYSGGAVGFSYNEQFF. In DNA, the CDR3 is TGTGCCAGCAGCGTATATAGCGGGGGGGCCGTCGGCTTCTCCTACAATGAGCAGTTCTTC.

The chain has TRBV5-4 and TRBJ2-2; 10 bases map to TRBD2. Per the germline V gene, CDR1 is SGHNT and CDR2 is YYREEE (reference sequence). The J segment lost 8 bases and the V segment lost 2 bases, leaving 6 bases of the junction unmatched. CDR3 length: 15 amino acids. The CDR3 here is CASSFEREGRGELFF. CDR3 in DNA: TGTGCCAGCAGCTTCGAGCGGGAGGGCCGGGGGGAGCTGTTTTTT. Full variable domain (remainder filled in from reference TRBV5-4 and TRBJ2-2): ETGVTQSPTHLIKTRGQQVTLRCSSQSGHNTVSWYQQALGQGPQFIFQYYREEENGRGNFPPRFSGLQFPNYSSELNVNALELDDSALYLCASSFEREGRGELFFGEGSRLTVL.

This chain links TRBV18 with TRBJ2-5, with D uncertain. Trimming shortened V by 3 bases and J by 2 bases, and 10 bases separated the two germline ends. The V gene's germline CDR1 is KGHSH and CDR2 LQKENI. This CDR3 is 14 amino acids long. CDR3 residues: CASSPTSAQETQYF. The CDR3 DNA reads TGTGCCAGCTCACCTACATCTGCACAAGAGACCCAGTACTTC.

The rearrangement uses TRBV27 and TRBJ2-5; TRBD2 matches at 10 bases. The germline gives CDR1 MNHEY, CDR2 SMNVEV (reference sequence). The V gene end was trimmed by 1 base and the J gene end by 2 bases; junction bases not matched to a gene: 7. This CDR3 is 17 amino acids long. CDR3 protein: CASSLLTASGGQETQYF. The DNA of the CDR3 is TGTGCCAGCAGTTTATTGACCGCTAGCGGGGGACAAGAGACCCAGTACTTC.

The chain links TRBV24-1 to TRBJ2-1; 10 nucleotides align to TRBD2. Trimming at V came to 9 bases and at J to 0 bases, leaving 7 bases not matched to a gene. Germline loops: CDR1 KGHDR, CDR2 SFDVKD. The CDR3 is 16 residues long. Here the CDR3 reads CATSGLAATSYNEQFF. CDR3 nucleotide sequence: TGTGCCACCTCAGGACTAGCGGCCACCTCCTACAATGAGCAGTTCTTC.

V is TRBV3-1 (or the pseudogene TRBV3-2) and J is TRBJ1-1; D unresolved. V was cut by 0 bases and J by 11 bases, with 7 bases left in between. CDR3 size: 11 residues. The germline V gene has CDR1 LGHDT and CDR2 YNNKEL (reference sequence). Here the CDR3 reads CASSQESVAFF. The CDR3 DNA reads as TGTGCCAGCAGCCAAGAGTCGGTGGCTTTCTTT.

This clone was found a few times. The chain couples TRBV19 to TRBJ1-5; perhaps TRBD1 as D (5 bases). Germline V gene lookup returns CDR1 LNHDA and CDR2 SQIVND (reference sequence). The CDR3 is 15 residues long. V lost 1 base and J lost 4, with 11 bases in between. In DNA, the CDR3 is TGTGCCAGTAGTATAGGGAGCAGGGAAAATCAGCCCCAGCATTTT. Its translation: CASSIGSRENQPQHF. The whole variable domain, remainder taken from reference TRBV19 and TRBJ1-5, is DGGITQSPKYLFRKEGQNVTLSCEQNLNHDAMYWYRQDPGQGLRLIYYSQIVNDFQKGDIAEGYSVSREKKESFPLTVTSAQKNPTAFYLCASSIGSRENQPQHFGDGTRLSIL.

This chain links TRBV6-4 with TRBJ2-3; 8 positions agree with TRBD2. The V and J ends lost 7 bases and 4 bases, in that order; junction bases with no gene match: 7. Germline V lookup: CDR1 MRHNA, CDR2 SNTAGT. The CDR3 is 14 amino acids. This CDR3 reads CASKTSVESDTQYF. The CDR3, as DNA: TGTGCCAGCAAGACTAGCGTCGAATCAGATACGCAGTATTTT.

This CDR3 reads CASSIAGGMGSEQFF. The CDR3 DNA follows: TGTGCCAGCAGTATAGCGGGTGGGATGGGTAGTGAGCAGTTCTTC. The chain links TRBV5-4 to TRBJ2-1; 7 bases line up with TRBD2. This CDR3 has 15 amino acids. V trimming: 5 bases; J trimming: 9 bases; junction bases outside the gene matches: 14. Germline V CDR1 and CDR2: SGHNT, YYREEE (reference sequence). Filled out from reference TRBV5-4 and TRBJ2-1, the complete variable domain reads ETGVTQSPTHLIKTRGQQVTLRCSSQSGHNTVSWYQQALGQGPQFIFQYYREEENGRGNFPPRFSGLQFPNYSSELNVNALELDDSALYLCASSIAGGMGSEQFFGPGTRLTVL.

The chain joins TRBV7-2 to TRBJ2-2; tentative D call: TRBD2 (5 bases). The V end lost 3 bases, the J end lost 7 bases, and 12 bases lay between the germline ends. Per the germline V gene, CDR1 is SGHTA and CDR2 is FQGNSA. The CDR3 has 14 residues. DNA for the CDR3: TGTGCCAGCAGCTTCTCGACGGCGGGCGGGGAGCTGTTTTTT. Amino acid sequence: CASSFSTAGGELFF.

V usage is TRBV7-9 and J usage is TRBJ2-7, with D perhaps TRBD1 (5 bases). V dropped 1 base and J dropped 2 bases, with 6 bases sitting between them. CDR3 length: 13 residues. Germline CDR1 and CDR2: SEHNR and FQNEAQ (reference sequence). The CDR3 nucleotides read TGTGCCAGCAGCTTAGGGGGCCCCTACGAGCAGTACGTC. This encodes CASSLGGPYEQYV.

V and J are TRBV6-5 and TRBJ2-2; the match to TRBD1 covers 10 bases. The V gene's germline CDR1 is MNHEY and CDR2 SVGAGI. The V and J ends lost 2 bases and 3 bases, in that order; junction bases with no gene match: 0. The CDR3 sequence is 15 residues long. The CDR3 here is CASSYGTGDTGELFF. DNA for the CDR3: TGTGCCAGCAGTTACGGGACAGGGGACACCGGGGAGCTGTTTTTT.

V usage is TRBV10-3 and J usage is TRBJ2-1; 7 nucleotides match TRBD1. Germline V gene sequence: CDR1 ENHRY, CDR2 SYGVKD. CDR3 size: 13 residues. The junction had 4 bases not matched to a gene; V was cut back by 7 bases and J by 4 bases. CDR3 coding DNA: TGTGCCATCAACTCGGACAGGTACAATGAGCAGTTCTTC. Translated: CAINSDRYNEQFF.

The chain joins TRBV5-1 to TRBJ2-4, with TRBD1 matching 8 bases. This CDR3 is 15 amino acids long. CDR1 is SGHRS and CDR2 is YFSETQ in the germline V gene. The J segment lost 5 bases and the V segment lost 4 bases, leaving 8 bases of the junction unmatched. CDR3 in DNA: TGCGCCAGCAGCCGGGCCGGGACAGGAGAAAACATTCAGTACTTC. Its translation is CASSRAGTGENIQYF.

The rearrangement joins TRBV7-8 to TRBJ2-2; the D gene is possibly TRBD2 (5 bases). This CDR3 comprises 15 residues. CDR1 and CDR2 (germline): SGHVS, FQNEAQ. V lost 0 bases to trimming and J lost 5 bases, with 10 bases between them. CDR3 nucleotide sequence: TGTGCCAGCAGCTTAGCTAGCGAGGGAACCGGGGAGCTGTTTTTT. It specifies CASSLASEGTGELFF.

This chain connects TRBV29-1 to TRBJ2-7, with a possible D match to TRBD2 (5 bases). The V gene's germline CDR1 is SQVTM and CDR2 ANQGSEA. V was cut by 5 bases and J by 3 bases, with 11 bases left in between. This CDR3 spans 12 amino acids. The CDR3 is CSVTDTSYEQYF. CDR3 bases: TGCAGCGTTACCGACACTAGCTACGAGCAGTACTTC.